This TCR beta chain was recovered during a study of monozygotic twins with inflammatory bowel disease. Each donor had 2.5 ml of blood drawn. Concerning this clonotype itself: The antigen remains unidentified.

Study-level findings and limits: Concordant and discordant twins showed no difference in repertoire similarity, possibly from limited power.

CDR3 length: 15 amino acids. Germline V gene lookup returns CDR1 DFQATT and CDR2 SNEGSKA (reference sequence). Researchers put TCRalpha and TCRbeta cDNA through two nested PCRs lasting approximately 17 and 9 cycles. TCRdb processed the 5' RACE reads again and assigns one entry to each CDR3 protein, with no DNA. The listing records fewer than 550,000 distinct CDR3 sequences. The chain couples TRBV20-1 to TRBJ2-1; TCRdb proposes TRBD2, but this gene call is untestable without DNA. The TCR originated in a human donor with ulcerative colitis or Crohn's disease, or a healthy co-twin of an affected twin (not recorded which). Sequenced sample: blood. CDR3: CSGGGPSFSYNEQFF.